A single sample is the source of the 13 T cell receptor beta chains below, sequenced in a study of cytomegalovirus exposure and HLA in healthy donors. PCR employed 60 Vbeta and 13 Jbeta primers. Method: immunoSEQ multiplex PCR; TCRdb's copy keeps in-frame clones and lacks some. The repertoire has 100,000 or so clones, more than 65% of them found once; the top ten carry around 4.8%. The sequenced sample consisted of PBMCs. All receptors come from a woman in her late teens or twenties in good health and CMV-seropositive.

The chain joins TRBV29-1 to TRBJ1-1, with D maybe TRBD1 (6 bases). V dropped 7 bases and J dropped 3 bases, with 15 bases sitting between them. The length of the CDR3 is 13 residues. Germline values: CDR1 SQVTM, CDR2 ANQGSEA. In DNA, the CDR3 is TGCAGCGGGGGGCGACTGGAGGACACTGAAGCTTTCTTT. Its protein product is CSGGRLEDTEAFF.

This chain links TRBV7-2 with TRBJ2-5; D is ambiguous. CDR3 length equals 13 residues. The V end lost 3 bases, the J end lost 6 bases, and 11 bases lay between the germline ends. CDR1 and CDR2 from the germline V gene are SGHTA and FQGNSA. CDR3 residues: CASSLLLEKTQYF. The CDR3 nucleotides are TGTGCCAGCAGCTTGTTACTCGAAAAGACCCAGTACTTC. Variable domain in full (rest from reference TRBV7-2 and TRBJ2-5): GAGVSQSPSNKVTEKGKDVELRCDPISGHTALYWYRQSLGQGLEFLIYFQGNSAPDKSGLPSDRFSAERTGGSVSTLTIQRTQQEDSAVYLCASSLLLEKTQYFGPGTRLLVL.

The chain joins TRBV29-1 to TRBJ2-7; 7 nucleotides match TRBD2. The CDR3 loop spans 13 amino acids. Germline V gene data show CDR1 as SQVTM and CDR2 as ANQGSEA. V dropped 4 bases and J dropped 4; count of bases not matched to a gene: 7. The CDR3 region is CSVGASGAYEQYF. The CDR3 DNA reads as TGCAGCGTTGGGGCTAGCGGAGCTTACGAGCAGTACTTC.

The CDR3 bases are TGTGCCAGCAGCGTAGCTAATACGCAGTATTTT. As protein: CASSVANTQYF. This chain joins TRBV9 and TRBJ2-3; D unresolved. The germline CDR1 and CDR2 sequences are SGDLS and YYNGEE. The CDR3 has 11 residues. V dropped 0 bases and J dropped 7 bases, with 3 bases sitting between them.

This chain uses TRBV5-6 with TRBJ2-1, with TRBD2 as a possible D gene (6 bases). The CDR3 runs to 15 residues. Deletions cut 4 bases from V and 0 bases from J, with 11 bases between. Germline loops: CDR1 SGHDT, CDR2 YYEEEE. CDR3 nucleotides: TGTGCCAGCAGCCCCGGACTATCCTCCTACAATGAGCAGTTCTTC. It codes for CASSPGLSSYNEQFF.

This clone was observed a handful of times. The chain employs TRBV7-7 and TRBJ2-1; a possible D gene is TRBD2 (7 bases). Trimming stripped 1 base from V and 8 bases from J, with 12 bases between. This CDR3 comprises 14 residues. Germline V gene sequence: CDR1 SSHAT, CDR2 FNYEAQ (reference sequence). The CDR3 DNA follows: TGTGCCAGCAGCTTAGGGAGGGGGGGGCATGAGCAGTTCTTC. This codes for CASSLGRGGHEQFF. The whole variable domain, filled in from reference TRBV7-7 and TRBJ2-1, reads GAGVSQSPRYKVTKRGQDVTLRCDPISSHATLYWYQQALGQGPEFLTYFNYEAQPDKSGLPSDRFSAERPEGSISTLTIQRTEQRDSAMYRCASSLGRGGHEQFFGPGTRLTVL.

This chain links TRBV19 with TRBJ1-1, with D possibly matching TRBD1 (6 bases). Germline CDR1 is LNHDA and CDR2 is SQIVND (reference sequence). This CDR3 is built from 12 residues. V was shortened by 6 bases and J by 7 bases, with 12 bases between the two germline ends. The CDR3 reads CASRSGEIEAFF. In nucleotides, the CDR3 is TGTGCCAGTAGATCAGGGGAAATTGAAGCTTTCTTT.

The chain recombines TRBV13 with TRBJ2-2, with no clear D. This CDR3 comprises 12 residues. Trimming shortened V by 4 bases and J by 7 bases, and 7 bases separated the two germline ends. Germline CDR1 PRHDT, CDR2 FYEKMQ (reference sequence). The CDR3 protein is CASSYRRGELFF. Written as DNA, the CDR3 is TGTGCCAGCAGCTATCGTCGCGGGGAGCTGTTTTTT.

The rearrangement joins TRBV29-1 to TRBJ2-5; 11 nucleotides agree with TRBD2. With V trimmed by 0 bases and J by 1 base, 4 bases remained unmatched. Germline lookup yields CDR1 SQVTM and CDR2 ANQGSEA. The CDR3 runs 16 residues. CDR3 DNA: TGCAGCGTTGAAGATCGACTAGCGGGGTCCCAAGAGACCCAGTACTTC. Protein: CSVEDRLAGSQETQYF. Looking up the rest from reference TRBV29-1 and TRBJ2-5 gives the full variable domain: SAVISQKPSRDICQRGTSLTIQCQVDSQVTMMFWYRQQPGQSLTLIATANQGSEATYESGFVIDKFPISRPNLTFSTLTVSNMSPEDSSIYLCSVEDRLAGSQETQYFGPGTRLLVL.

This clone was counted a few times. At one boundary the junction diverges from the germline segment, which might be a read error. This chain uses TRBV5-5 with TRBJ2-7; 7 nucleotides align to TRBD1. The germline V gene encodes CDR1 SGHKS and CDR2 YYEKEE (reference sequence). The length of the CDR3 is 15 residues. The CDR3 reads CASSQDGTENYEQYF. The CDR3 bases are TGCGCCAGCAGCCAAGACGGGACAGAGAACTACGAGCAGTACTTC.

The chain couples TRBV4-3 to TRBJ2-3; 7 bases are shared with TRBD1. CDR1 LGHNA and CDR2 YSLEER come from the germline V gene. The junction had 4 bases not matched to a gene; V was cut back by 1 base and J by 3 bases. The CDR3 spans 15 residues. The CDR3 sequence is CASSQGRQGTDTQYF. CDR3 bases: TGCGCCAGCAGCCAAGGCCGACAGGGAACAGATACGCAGTATTTT.

This chain links TRBV7-6 with TRBJ2-7; a possible D gene is TRBD2 (5 bases). Trimming took 5 bases from V and 0 from J, leaving 8 bases between them. CDR1 is SGHVS, CDR2 FNYEAQ, per germline. The CDR3 length is 13 residues. The CDR3 DNA reads TGTGCCAGCAGCGATAGCGACTCCTACGAGCAGTACTTC. This gives the protein CASSDSDSYEQYF.

V gene TRBV28 combines with J gene TRBJ2-3; D may be TRBD2 (5 bases). The CDR3 is 13 amino acids. The germline CDR1 and CDR2 sequences are MDHEN and SYDVKM. V was cut by 6 bases and J by 5 bases, with 12 bases left in between. The CDR3 spells CASRGLAVDTQYF. The CDR3 bases are TGTGCCAGCAGGGGCCTAGCAGTAGATACGCAGTATTTT.